These 18 T cell receptor beta chains share one sample of origin, sequenced in a study of shared clonotypes between healthy human individuals. The naive CD8 population came from CD45RO-negative cells selected for CCR7, without terminally differentiated effector memory CD45RA+ cells. Repertoires were generated with immunoSEQ multiplex PCR, while TCRdb's copy carries only in-frame clones and drops some. The table has some 2.1 million clones, 93% seen once; the top ten hold around 1.7%. Material: naive CD8+ T cells from PBMCs. The receptors were gathered from a man between 18 and 29 years old in good health. Some clones in this sample may be carry-over from other donors' samples.

This clone is a singleton in its sample. This chain uses TRBV4-1 with TRBJ2-1, with 11 bases lining up with TRBD2. Germline V CDR1 and CDR2: MGHRA, YSYEKL. The J segment lost 6 bases and the V segment lost 0 bases, leaving 4 bases of the junction unmatched. This CDR3 comprises 16 residues. CDR3 amino acids: CASSQDALAGANEQFF. The CDR3 DNA sequence: TGCGCCAGCAGCCAAGATGCACTAGCGGGGGCCAATGAGCAGTTCTTC.

This chain uses TRBV19 with TRBJ1-2, with 7 bases identical to TRBD1. CDR3 length: 16 amino acids. Germline V gives CDR1 LNHDA, CDR2 SQIVND (reference sequence). V trimming: 4 bases; J trimming: 4 bases; junction bases outside the gene matches: 12. The CDR3 reads CASSKSPGQQFYGYTF. CDR3 nucleotides: TGTGCCAGTAGTAAGAGCCCGGGACAGCAATTCTATGGCTACACCTTC.

This clone was seen a single time. The gene calls are TRBV27 and TRBJ2-7; perhaps TRBD1 as D (6 bases). The CDR3 is made up of 14 amino acids. Trimming took 2 bases from V and 3 from J, leaving 11 bases between them. CDR1 and CDR2 (germline): MNHEY, SMNVEV (reference sequence). The CDR3 nucleotides read TGTGCCAGCAGTTTAATAATAGGGGGCTACGAGCAGTACTTC. Its protein product is CASSLIIGGYEQYF.

The J gene is TRBJ2-6, the V gene TRBV27; D may match TRBD1 or TRBD2 (5 bases each). There are 17 residues in the CDR3. Looked up from germline, CDR1 is MNHEY and CDR2 is SMNVEV (reference sequence). The V end lost 2 bases, the J end lost 1 base, and 12 bases lay between the germline ends. The CDR3 is CASSLTGGRSGANVLTF. CDR3 nucleotide sequence: TGTGCCAGCAGTTTAACAGGTGGGAGATCTGGGGCCAACGTCCTGACTTTC.

J is TRBJ2-7 and V is TRBV6-1, with a tentative D call TRBD2 (5 bases). Germline CDR1 MNHNS, CDR2 SASEGT. V lost 6 bases to trimming and J lost 2 bases, with 14 bases between them. The CDR3 loop spans 14 amino acids. Here the CDR3 reads CASSLASIPYEQYF. The CDR3 coding sequence is TGTGCCAGCAGCCTAGCCTCTATCCCCTACGAGCAGTACTTC.

In DNA, the CDR3 is TGTGCCAGCAGTGGGGCCGGGAGCTCCTACAATGAGCAGTTCTTC. Amino acid sequence: CASSGAGSSYNEQFF. This rearrangement joins TRBV28 to TRBJ2-1, with D maybe TRBD2 (6 bases). The germline V and J ends were trimmed by 5 bases and 0 bases, with 11 bases remaining between them. Germline loops: CDR1 MDHEN, CDR2 SYDVKM. CDR3 size: 15 residues. The full variable domain, completed using reference TRBV28 and TRBJ2-1, is DVKVTQSSRYLVKRTGEKVFLECVQDMDHENMFWYRQDPGLGLRLIYFSYDVKMKEKGDIPEGYSVSREKKERFSLILESASTNQTSMYLCASSGAGSSYNEQFFGPGTRLTVL.

The sample holds one count of this clone. The CDR3 DNA reads as TGTGCCAGCAATCGAGGGTACACCGGGGAGCTGTTTTTT. It codes for CASNRGYTGELFF. V gene TRBV6-1 combines with J gene TRBJ2-2; tentative D call: TRBD2 (5 bases). Trimming cost V 7 bases and J 3 bases, with 9 bases left between them. Germline V gene sequence: CDR1 MNHNS, CDR2 SASEGT. This CDR3 is built from 13 residues.

The chain couples TRBV9 to TRBJ2-1, with TRBD2 matching over 10 bases. The germline V gene encodes CDR1 SGDLS and CDR2 YYNGEE. The CDR3 runs to 15 residues. V trimming: 3 bases; J trimming: 8 bases; junction bases outside the gene matches: 8. The CDR3 DNA reads TGTGCCAGCAGCGCTAGCGGGAGAGGAGTCGATGAGCAGTTCTTC. Protein sequence: CASSASGRGVDEQFF.

The rearrangement uses TRBV28 and TRBJ1-3; 10 nucleotides agree with TRBD1. The CDR3 length is 16 residues. CDR1 is MDHEN and CDR2 is SYDVKM in the germline V gene. With V trimmed by 7 bases and J by 0 bases, 6 bases remained unmatched. The CDR3 loop is CASTRDRGSSGNTIYF. As DNA, the CDR3 is TGTGCCAGCACACGGGACAGGGGAAGCTCTGGAAACACCATATATTTT. The whole variable domain, remainder taken from reference TRBV28 and TRBJ1-3, is DVKVTQSSRYLVKRTGEKVFLECVQDMDHENMFWYRQDPGLGLRLIYFSYDVKMKEKGDIPEGYSVSREKKERFSLILESASTNQTSMYLCASTRDRGSSGNTIYFGEGSWLTVV.

The chain couples TRBV4-3 to TRBJ2-5; 11 positions agree with TRBD2. The J segment lost 4 bases and the V segment lost 4 bases, leaving 14 bases of the junction unmatched. The germline V gene encodes CDR1 LGHNA and CDR2 YSLEER. This CDR3 region has 18 residues. CDR3 region: CASSLGTSGSVLSETQYF. Written as DNA, the CDR3 is TGCGCCAGCAGCCTGGGAACTAGCGGGAGCGTTTTGTCAGAGACCCAGTACTTC.

This sequence joins TRBV19 and TRBJ1-2, with 12 nucleotides matching TRBD1. This CDR3 is built from 15 residues. Germline V gene data show CDR1 as LNHDA and CDR2 as SQIVND (reference sequence). Unmatched junction bases numbered 7, after V lost 6 bases and J lost 5 bases. The CDR3, as DNA: TGTGCCAGTAGCGGGACAGGGGGCTCGGGGTATGGCTACACCTTC. It is translated as CASSGTGGSGYGYTF.

V is TRBV4-3 and J is TRBJ2-1; 10 bases align to TRBD2. In germline, CDR1 is LGHNA, CDR2 YSLEER. V lost 0 bases, J lost 8 bases, and 10 bases stayed unmatched. CDR3 length: 17 residues. The CDR3 coding sequence is TGCGCCAGCAGCCAAGATGCCTCTAGCGGGAGACGGGATGAGCAGTTCTTC. This encodes CASSQDASSGRRDEQFF.

The V and J genes are TRBV2 and TRBJ2-7, with D perhaps given as TRBD1 or TRBD2 (6 bases each). V lost 2 bases to trimming and J lost 4 bases, with 15 bases between them. There are 15 residues in the CDR3. The germline CDR1 and CDR2 sequences are SNHLY and FYNNEI. CDR3 residues: CASSERGAQLYEQYF. The CDR3 DNA sequence: TGTGCCAGCAGTGAAAGGGGGGCCCAGCTGTACGAGCAGTACTTC.

This chain connects TRBV7-9 to TRBJ2-7; perhaps D is TRBD1 or TRBD2 (5 bases each). The V gene's germline CDR1 is SEHNR and CDR2 FQNEAQ (reference sequence). The CDR3 is 14 residues long. Trimming took 2 bases from V and 7 from J, leaving 15 bases between them. The CDR3 bases are TGTGCCAGCAGCTTAAGGGACGGAAAAGGAGAGCAGTACTTC. This translates into CASSLRDGKGEQYF.

Turning to this clone: As the CDR3 is not closed by the conserved phenylalanine or tryptophan, this likely results from a read error. The chain is built from TRBV7-9 and TRBJ1-6, with D possibly matching TRBD1 (5 bases). The V gene lost 5 bases and the J gene lost 5 bases, with 13 bases spanning the gap. This CDR3 spans 15 amino acids. Germline V lookup: CDR1 SEHNR, CDR2 FQNEAQ (reference sequence). DNA of the CDR3: TGTGCCAGCAGCCATCCGTGGGGGGATAATTCACCCCTCCACATT. Encoded protein: CASSHPWGDNSPLHI.

The genes are TRBV25-1 and TRBJ1-2; D may be TRBD1 (6 bases). Germline V gene sequence: CDR1 MGHDK, CDR2 SYGVNS. The CDR3 contains 14 residues. V was cut by 5 bases and J by 3 bases, with 13 bases left in between. The CDR3 region is CASSPRQVHYGYTF. For the CDR3, the DNA is TGTGCCAGCAGTCCCCGACAGGTTCACTATGGCTACACCTTC.

As regards this clone: Other DNA sequences within the sample encode an identical CDR3. The genes are TRBV2 and TRBJ2-7; TRBD1 aligns across 9 bases. V gave up 6 bases and J gave up 3 bases; unmatched junction bases: 3. The CDR3 length is 13 residues. Germline CDR1 is SNHLY and CDR2 is FYNNEI. CDR3 residues: CASRDRGDYEQYF. The CDR3 DNA sequence: TGTGCCAGCAGAGACAGGGGGGACTACGAGCAGTACTTC.

In the case of this clone: Other DNA sequences in this specimen translate into the identical CDR3. The gene calls are TRBV27 and TRBJ1-1; D gene unclear. Germline V gene sequence: CDR1 MNHEY, CDR2 SMNVEV (reference sequence). This CDR3 comprises 14 residues. V lost 2 bases and J lost 2, with 9 bases in between. CDR3 bases: TGTGCCAGCAGTTTACGGTCCGCAAACACTGAAGCTTTCTTT. It yields the protein CASSLRSANTEAFF.